These 14 T cell receptor beta chains share one sample of origin, sequenced in a study of T-cell reconstitution after alpha-beta-depleted transplantation in children. TCRbeta library preparation incorporated unique molecular identifiers. Each CDR3 protein is one row after TCRdb ran MiXCR on the PCR reads. This sample has about 610,000 distinct CDR3 sequences; over 9.5% occur once, and the top ten carry less than 4.5%. Here the sequenced sample was PBMCs from the stem cell graft donor, taken from the stem cell graft. Receptors originate from a human donor who donated a stem cell graft to a child with acute myeloid leukemia.

The chain uses TRBV7-2 and TRBJ2-5, with D possibly matching TRBD2 (6 bases). The CDR3 is made up of 15 amino acids. Germline V gives CDR1 SGHTA, CDR2 FQGNSA. V was shortened by 2 bases and J by 5 bases, with 15 bases between the two germline ends. This chain's CDR3 is CASSLISGSRETQYF. The CDR3 nucleotides read TGTGCCAGCAGCTTAATCTCCGGGAGCCGGGAGACCCAGTACTTC.

This clonotype came up many times. V is TRBV24-1 and J is TRBJ2-1; D is possibly TRBD1 or TRBD2 (6 bases each). Germline V gives CDR1 KGHDR, CDR2 SFDVKD. V gave up 1 base and J gave up 6 bases, with 18 bases separating them. CDR3 size: 17 residues. CDR3 region: CATSDFMPGAQSNEQFF. The CDR3 bases are TGTGCCACCAGTGATTTTATGCCGGGGGCGCAGTCCAATGAGCAGTTCTTC.

This clonotype was counted at least ten times. V usage is TRBV7-2 and J usage is TRBJ2-7; D remains unclear. V was clipped by 3 bases and J by 2 bases, with 11 bases between them. CDR1 is SGHTA and CDR2 is FQGNSA in the germline V gene. The CDR3 sequence is 14 residues long. The CDR3 spells CASSLSIGTYEQYF. CDR3 sequence (DNA): TGTGCCAGCAGCTTGAGTATAGGTACCTACGAGCAGTACTTC.

This clonotype was detected a few times. This chain links TRBV7-2 with TRBJ2-7, with TRBD2 matching 9 bases. Trimming took 0 bases from V and 3 from J; bases not matched to a gene: 3. The CDR3 sequence is 15 residues long. Germline CDR1 is SGHTA and CDR2 is FQGNSA. The CDR3 loop is CASSLARGGDYEQYF. CDR3 DNA: TGTGCCAGCAGCTTAGCGCGGGGGGGTGACTACGAGCAGTACTTC.

In its sample, this clonotype was seen many times. V usage is TRBV6-2 or TRBV6-3 and J usage is TRBJ2-7, with 8 bases that match TRBD1. J lost 6 bases, V lost 2 bases, and 9 bases had no gene match. The CDR3 has 15 residues. From germline, CDR1 is MNHEY and CDR2 SVGEGT. The DNA of the CDR3 is TGTGCCAGCAGTTACGTAGGACAGGGAATTACCGAGCAGTACTTC. Its translation: CASSYVGQGITEQYF.

This clonotype has more than one count but fewer than ten. The chain links TRBV12-3 or TRBV12-4 to TRBJ1-1, with 8 positions matching TRBD1. There are 13 residues in the CDR3. V lost 3 bases and J lost 7; bases outside the gene matches: 4. CDR3 sequence reads: CASSLQGAVEAFF. CDR3 in DNA: TGTGCCAGCAGTTTGCAGGGGGCGGTTGAAGCTTTCTTT.

This CDR3 reads CASSQETLLGNEQFF. CDR3 sequence (DNA): TGTGCCAGCAGCCAAGAAACCCTACTAGGGAATGAGCAGTTCTTC. The J gene is TRBJ2-1, the V gene TRBV3-1; D might be TRBD2 (5 bases). This CDR3 is built from 15 residues. Between the trimmed V and J ends, which lost 0 bases and 7 bases, there was a span of 13 bases. In germline, CDR1 is LGHDT, CDR2 YNNKEL (reference sequence).

This clonotype appeared many times. This chain connects TRBV3-1 to TRBJ2-1; the match to TRBD2 covers 12 bases. The V segment lost 4 bases and the J segment 10 bases; nucleotides outside the gene matches: 8. Germline values: CDR1 LGHDT, CDR2 YNNKEL (reference sequence). The CDR3 sequence is 15 residues long. The CDR3 loop is CASSRLLAGGEEQFF. DNA for the CDR3: TGTGCCAGCAGCCGCCTTCTAGCGGGGGGGGAGGAGCAGTTCTTC.

This clonotype has just a few counts. The rearrangement links TRBV5-1 to TRBJ1-1; D might be TRBD1 (6 bases). The germline V gene has CDR1 SGHRS and CDR2 YFSETQ. The V end lost 4 bases, the J end lost 6 bases, and 10 bases lay between the germline ends. The CDR3 runs 12 residues. CDR3 DNA: TGCGCCAGCAGCCGCGGGGGCGCTGAAGCTTTCTTT. Translation: CASSRGGAEAFF.

The table lists this clonotype with many counts. The chain has TRBV20-1 and TRBJ2-3, with unresolved D. CDR3 length equals 12 residues. Deletions cut 0 bases from V and 4 bases from J, with 5 bases between. CDR1 is DFQATT, CDR2 SNEGSKA, per germline (reference sequence). CDR3 DNA: TGCAGTGCTAGAGAGGCGGCAGATACGCAGTATTTT. It encodes CSAREAADTQYF.

The V and J genes are TRBV12-3 or TRBV12-4 and TRBJ2-7; 10 bases agree with TRBD2. The CDR3 has 14 residues. Trimming cost V 5 bases and J 4 bases; bases outside gene matches: 5. CDR3 protein: CASSRSSGSYEQYF. For the CDR3, the DNA is TGTGCCAGCAGTCGATCTAGCGGGAGTTACGAGCAGTACTTC.

This clonotype was seen ten or more times. V and J are TRBV29-1 and TRBJ2-5; D gene ambiguous. The V gene lost 3 bases and the J gene lost 5 bases, with 10 bases spanning the gap. CDR1 SQVTM and CDR2 ANQGSEA come from the germline V gene. The CDR3 sequence is 12 residues long. DNA for the CDR3: TGCAGCGTTGAGCTGGGCCCGGAGACCCAGTACTTC. This sequence encodes CSVELGPETQYF.

This clonotype has ten or more counts. The chain recombines TRBV6-1 with TRBJ2-6; D gene unclear. Per the germline V gene, CDR1 is MNHNS and CDR2 is SASEGT. This CDR3 region has 13 residues. V was cut by 6 bases and J by 2 bases, with 5 bases left in between. The CDR3 coding sequence is TGTGCCAGCAGCTTCCCTGGGGCCAACGTCCTGACTTTC. It encodes CASSFPGANVLTF.

The genes are TRBV12-3 or TRBV12-4 and TRBJ1-2; D is unclear. This CDR3 has 14 amino acids. Trimming took 6 bases from V and 0 from J, leaving 11 bases between them. The CDR3 DNA sequence: TGTGCCAGCAGCACTAGTTCCGCTAACTATGGCTACACCTTC. This sequence encodes CASSTSSANYGYTF.